This T cell receptor (beta chain) was found in a study of CD8 T cells in ankylosing spondylitis. Quantitative 5'-RACE with molecular barcodes was used to make the TCR beta libraries. MiXCR was run by TCRdb on the 5' RACE reads, yielding one entry per CDR3 protein. The sample has approximately 550,000 distinct CDR3 sequences; roughly 12% are singletons. On this clonotype: Its antigen is not identified.

CDR1 SGHRS and CDR2 YFSETQ come from the germline V gene. This CDR3 contains 20 residues. The V gene lost 4 bases and the J gene lost 0 bases, with 28 bases spanning the gap. The study's findings and limits: Clones linked to disease, bearing a CD8+ phenotype, were relatively rare in peripheral blood. Made up of fewer than 10 highly homologous variants, a TCR beta motif appeared characteristic of ankylosing spondylitis blood. Reportedly, significant enrichment of disease-linked clones occurred in matched ankylosing spondylitis synovial fluid.

Sequencing was done on a sample of blood, either unsorted or a sorted T cell fraction (not recorded which). The chain uses TRBV5-1 and TRBJ2-5; D assignment may be TRBD1 or TRBD2 (8 bases each). The receptor was derived from a male donor with ankylosing spondylitis. The CDR3 loop is CASSSPTGVGVAGYQETQYF. CDR3 coding DNA: TGCGCCAGCAGCAGCCCGACAGGGGTAGGGGTAGCGGGGTACCAAGAGACCCAGTACTTC.